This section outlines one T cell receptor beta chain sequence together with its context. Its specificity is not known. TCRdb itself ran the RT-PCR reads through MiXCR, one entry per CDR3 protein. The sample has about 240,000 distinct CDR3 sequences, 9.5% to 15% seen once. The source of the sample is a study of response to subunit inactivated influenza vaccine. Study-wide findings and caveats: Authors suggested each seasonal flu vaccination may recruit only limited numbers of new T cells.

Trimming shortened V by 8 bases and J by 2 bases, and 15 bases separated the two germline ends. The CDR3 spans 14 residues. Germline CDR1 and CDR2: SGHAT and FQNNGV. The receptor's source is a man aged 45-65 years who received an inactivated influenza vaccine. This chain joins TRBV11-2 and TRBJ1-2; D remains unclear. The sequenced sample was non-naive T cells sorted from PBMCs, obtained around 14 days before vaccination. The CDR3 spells CASGNERENYGYTF. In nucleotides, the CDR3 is TGTGCCAGCGGAAACGAAAGGGAAAACTATGGCTACACCTTC.